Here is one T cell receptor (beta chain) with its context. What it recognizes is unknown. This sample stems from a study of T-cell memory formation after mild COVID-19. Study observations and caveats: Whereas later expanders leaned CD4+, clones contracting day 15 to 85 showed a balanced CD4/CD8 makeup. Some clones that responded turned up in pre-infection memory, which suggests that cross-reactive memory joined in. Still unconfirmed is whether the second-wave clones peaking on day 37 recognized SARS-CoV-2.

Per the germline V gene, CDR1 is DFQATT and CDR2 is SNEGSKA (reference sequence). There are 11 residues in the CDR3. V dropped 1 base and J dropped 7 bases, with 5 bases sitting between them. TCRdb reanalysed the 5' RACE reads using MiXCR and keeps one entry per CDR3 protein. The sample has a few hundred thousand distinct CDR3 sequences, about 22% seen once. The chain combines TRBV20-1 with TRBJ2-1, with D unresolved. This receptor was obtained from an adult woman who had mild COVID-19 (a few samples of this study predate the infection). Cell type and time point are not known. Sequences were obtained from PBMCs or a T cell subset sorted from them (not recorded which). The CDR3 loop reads CSARGSNEQFF. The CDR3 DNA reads TGCAGTGCTAGAGGCTCGAATGAGCAGTTCTTC.